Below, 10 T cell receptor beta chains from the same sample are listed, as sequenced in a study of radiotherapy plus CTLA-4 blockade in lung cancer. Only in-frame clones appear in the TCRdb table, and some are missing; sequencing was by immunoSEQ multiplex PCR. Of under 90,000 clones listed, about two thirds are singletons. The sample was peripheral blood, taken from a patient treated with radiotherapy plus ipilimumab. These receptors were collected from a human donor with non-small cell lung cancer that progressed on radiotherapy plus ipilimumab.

The CDR3 reads CASSVGGAGTDTQYF. The CDR3 DNA sequence: TGTGCCAGCAGCGTAGGGGGGGCCGGCACAGATACGCAGTATTTT. The chain combines TRBV9 with TRBJ2-3, with D possibly called TRBD1 or TRBD2 (6 bases each). CDR3 size: 15 residues. The V gene lost 0 bases and the J gene lost 1 base, with 9 bases spanning the gap. Germline values: CDR1 SGDLS, CDR2 YYNGEE.

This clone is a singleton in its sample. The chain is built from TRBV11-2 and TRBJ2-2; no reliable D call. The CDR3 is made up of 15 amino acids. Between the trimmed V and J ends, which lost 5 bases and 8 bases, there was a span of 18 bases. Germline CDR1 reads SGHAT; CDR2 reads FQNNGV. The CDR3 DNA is TGTGCCAGCAGCCCCAACGTCGGCGGTTCTGGGGAGCTGTTTTTT. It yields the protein CASSPNVGGSGELFF.

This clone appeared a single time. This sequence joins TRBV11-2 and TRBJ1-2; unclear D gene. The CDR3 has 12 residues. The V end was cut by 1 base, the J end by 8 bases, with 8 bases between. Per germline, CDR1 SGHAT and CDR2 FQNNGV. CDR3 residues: CASSLVEKGYTF. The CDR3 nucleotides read TGTGCCAGCAGCTTAGTGGAGAAAGGCTACACCTTC.

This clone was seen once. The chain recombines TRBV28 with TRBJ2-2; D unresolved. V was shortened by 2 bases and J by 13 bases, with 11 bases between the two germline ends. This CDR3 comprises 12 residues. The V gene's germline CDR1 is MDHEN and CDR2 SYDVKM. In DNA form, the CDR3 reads TGTGCCAGCAGTTTAAGAGGTCGGAGGCTGTTTTTT. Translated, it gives CASSLRGRRLFF. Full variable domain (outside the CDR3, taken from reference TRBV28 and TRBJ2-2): DVKVTQSSRYLVKRTGEKVFLECVQDMDHENMFWYRQDPGLGLRLIYFSYDVKMKEKGDIPEGYSVSREKKERFSLILESASTNQTSMYLCASSLRGRRLFFGEGSRLTVL.

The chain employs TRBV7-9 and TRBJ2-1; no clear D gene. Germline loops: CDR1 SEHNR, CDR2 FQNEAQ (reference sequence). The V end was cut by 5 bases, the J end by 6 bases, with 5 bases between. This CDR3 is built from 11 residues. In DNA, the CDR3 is TGTGCCAGCAGCGTAACCAATGAGCAGTTCTTC. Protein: CASSVTNEQFF.

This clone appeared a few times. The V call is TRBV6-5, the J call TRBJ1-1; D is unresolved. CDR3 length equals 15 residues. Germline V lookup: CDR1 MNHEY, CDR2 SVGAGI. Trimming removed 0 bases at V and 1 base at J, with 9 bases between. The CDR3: CASSYSGSANTEAFF. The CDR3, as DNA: TGTGCCAGCAGTTACTCTGGCAGCGCGAACACTGAAGCTTTCTTT.

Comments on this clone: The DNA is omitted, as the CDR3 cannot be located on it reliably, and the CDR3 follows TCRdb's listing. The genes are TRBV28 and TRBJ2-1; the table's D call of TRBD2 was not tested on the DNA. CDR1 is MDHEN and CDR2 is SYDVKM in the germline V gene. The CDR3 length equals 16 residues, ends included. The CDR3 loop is CASSSSTSGGRNEQFF.

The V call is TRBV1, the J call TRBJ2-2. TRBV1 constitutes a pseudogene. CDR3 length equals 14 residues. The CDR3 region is CTSSHPVGTWELFF. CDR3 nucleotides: TGCACCAGCAGCCACCCCGTAGGCACATGGGAGCTGTTTTTT.

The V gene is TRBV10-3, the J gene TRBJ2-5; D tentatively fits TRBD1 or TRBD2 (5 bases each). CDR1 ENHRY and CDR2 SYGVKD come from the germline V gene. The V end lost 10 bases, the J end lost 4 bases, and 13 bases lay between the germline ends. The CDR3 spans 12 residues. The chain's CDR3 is CATLRDGETQYF. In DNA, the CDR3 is TGTGCCACCTTACGGGACGGAGAGACCCAGTACTTC.

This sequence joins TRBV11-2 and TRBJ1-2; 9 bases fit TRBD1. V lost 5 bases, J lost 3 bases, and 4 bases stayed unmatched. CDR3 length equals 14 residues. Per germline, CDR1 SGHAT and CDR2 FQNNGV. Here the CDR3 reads CASSKDRGHYGYTF. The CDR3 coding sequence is TGTGCCAGCAGCAAGGACAGGGGTCACTATGGCTACACCTTC. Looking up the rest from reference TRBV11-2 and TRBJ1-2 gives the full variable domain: EAGVAQSPRYKIIEKRQSVAFWCNPISGHATLYWYQQILGQGPKLLIQFQNNGVVDDSQLPKDRFSAERLKGVDSTLKIQPAKLEDSAVYLCASSKDRGHYGYTFGSGTRLTVV.